Listed below are T cell receptor beta chains from one sample, sequenced in a study of T cell responses to AZD1222 COVID-19 vaccine. Sequenced by immunoSEQ multiplex PCR; TCRdb stores in-frame clones only, minus some. The sample includes 140,000 or so clones, just under 95% of them seen just once. Sequences were derived from peripheral blood, sampled after recovery from COVID-19. The receptors originated from an adult who had recovered from COVID-19. CDR3s include the opening cysteine and the closing phenylalanine or tryptophan. Fields, in order: D gene, J gene, V gene, clone size, CDR3 protein, CDR3 DNA. The D gene is left open where the match is weak. Only some rows state a clone size, as once, few, many or a class for expanded clones.

.	TRBJ1-1	TRBV5-1	.	CASFDKMNTEAFF	TGCGCCAGCTTCGACAAGATGAACACTGAAGCTTTCTTT
.	TRBJ2-7	TRBV19	.	CASSISSPYEQYF	TGTGCCAGTAGTATCAGTTCCCCCTACGAGCAGTACTTC
TRBD1	TRBJ1-1	TRBV9	.	CASSDRQGNTEAFF	TGTGCCAGCAGCGATCGACAGGGGAACACTGAAGCTTTCTTT
TRBD1	TRBJ2-1	TRBV12-3/TRBV12-4	.	CASTQTGWHEQFF	TGTGCCAGCACCCAGACAGGGTGGCATGAGCAGTTCTTC
.	TRBJ2-7	TRBV6-5	.	CASSSSSLVVEQYF	TGTGCCAGCAGCTCCAGCTCTTTAGTAGTCGAGCAGTACTTC
.	TRBJ2-1	TRBV7-3	few	CASSLGPSPYNEQFF	TGTGCCAGCAGCTTGGGACCCAGCCCCTACAATGAGCAGTTCTTC
.	TRBJ2-1	TRBV3-1/TRBV3-2	once	CASSLLGEQFF	TGTGCCAGCAGCTTGTTAGGTGAGCAGTTCTTC
.	TRBJ2-1	TRBV6-5	once	CASSRGNFGNNEQFF	TGTGCCAGCAGTCGCGGGAATTTCGGAAACAATGAGCAGTTCTTC
.	TRBJ2-7	TRBV4-2	.	CASSQDAGRYEQYF	TGTGCCAGCAGCCAAGATGCAGGGCGCTACGAGCAGTACTTC
.	TRBJ2-7	TRBV20-1	.	CSASYGPYEQYF	TGCAGTGCTAGTTACGGGCCCTACGAGCAGTACTTC
.	TRBJ2-7	TRBV12-5	.	CASGELAHEQYF	TGTGCTAGTGGTGAACTAGCACACGAGCAGTACTTC
.	TRBJ2-4	TRBV7-2	.	CASSPSHGGPLAKNIQYF	TGTGCCAGCAGCCCCTCACACGGCGGACCTTTAGCCAAAAACATTCAGTACTTC
.	TRBJ2-6	TRBV5-1	.	CASSLAEAPNVLTF	TGCGCCAGCAGCTTGGCTGAGGCGCCCAACGTCCTGACTTTC
TRBD2	TRBJ2-7	TRBV28	.	CASAGGRGTYEQYF	TGTGCCAGCGCCGGGGGGAGGGGAACCTACGAGCAGTACTTC
.	TRBJ1-2	TRBV6-5	.	CASRGLGGGNYGYTF	TGTGCCAGCAGGGGGTTAGGGGGAGGGAACTATGGCTACACCTTC
.	TRBJ2-6	TRBV27	.	CASSSPLRSGANVLTF	TGTGCCAGCAGTTCCCCCCTAAGGTCTGGGGCCAACGTCCTGACTTTC
.	TRBJ2-5	TRBV5-5	.	CASSSVVRTAGQETQYF	TGTGCCAGCAGCTCTGTGGTCCGGACGGCGGGCCAAGAGACCCAGTACTTC
.	TRBJ2-1	TRBV7-9	many	CASSPRGGQGMKEQFF	TGTGCCAGCAGCCCCAGAGGCGGCCAAGGAATGAAAGAGCAGTTCTTC
TRBD1	TRBJ2-7	TRBV28	once	CASSLWAGGNEQYF	TGTGCCAGCAGTTTATGGGCAGGGGGCAACGAGCAGTACTTC
.	TRBJ2-1	TRBV2	.	CASRDRILFNEQFF	TGTGCCAGCAGAGACCGGATTCTGTTCAATGAGCAGTTCTTC
TRBD2	TRBJ2-2	TRBV7-9	.	CASSLASGRTRSNTGELFF	TGTGCCAGCAGCTTAGCCAGCGGGAGAACCCGATCGAACACCGGGGAGCTGTTTTTT
TRBD2	TRBJ2-1	TRBV4-1	.	CASSQGGLAGALDYNEQFF	TGCGCCAGCAGCCAGGGGGGACTAGCGGGAGCGTTGGACTACAATGAGCAGTTCTTC
.	TRBJ1-1	TRBV10-1	.	CASSDGFRETEAFF	TGCGCCAGCAGTGATGGGTTTCGGGAAACTGAAGCTTTCTTT
.	TRBJ1-1	TRBV7-3	.	CASSLKPGPGGTEAFF	TGTGCCAGCAGCTTAAAACCCGGCCCCGGAGGCACTGAAGCTTTCTTT
TRBD2	TRBJ2-1	TRBV9	.	CASSPPGLYNEQFF	TGTGCCAGCAGCCCCCCGGGACTATACAATGAGCAGTTCTTC
.	TRBJ1-3	TRBV4-1	once	CASSQDQGADTIYF	TGCGCCAGCAGCCAAGATCAAGGGGCAGACACCATATATTTT
.	TRBJ2-6	TRBV5-6	.	CASSFVRLSGANVLTF	TGTGCCAGCAGCTTTGTACGGCTCTCTGGGGCCAACGTCCTGACTTTC
.	TRBJ1-2	TRBV4-1	.	CASSHIVRGSGGYTF	TGCGCCAGCAGCCACATCGTCAGGGGTTCAGGAGGCTACACCTTC
TRBD2	TRBJ2-7	TRBV5-1	.	CASSLALAGGPYEQYF	TGCGCCAGCAGCTTGGCCCTAGCGGGAGGGCCATACGAGCAGTACTTC
.	TRBJ1-2	TRBV5-1	.	CASSMGDAPYGYTF	TGCGCCAGCAGCATGGGGGACGCCCCCTATGGCTACACCTTC
.	TRBJ1-2	TRBV27	.	CASSRLGDSLHGYTF	TGTGCCAGCAGTCGCCTTGGGGACTCTCTCCATGGCTACACCTTC
.	TRBJ2-3	TRBV7-3	.	CASSPNLGAPGMQYF	TGTGCCAGCAGCCCCAATCTCGGGGCTCCGGGGATGCAGTATTTT
.	TRBJ1-1	TRBV6-5	.	CASSLLRDMNTEAFF	TGTGCCAGCAGTCTCCTTCGGGACATGAACACTGAAGCTTTCTTT
.	TRBJ2-1	TRBV19	.	CASSGVGISGNEQFF	TGTGCCAGTAGTGGGGTTGGGATATCCGGCAATGAGCAGTTCTTC
.	TRBJ1-5	TRBV9	once	CASSASNSNQPQHF	TGTGCCAGCAGCGCCTCGAATAGCAATCAGCCCCAGCATTTT
TRBD2	TRBJ2-7	TRBV10-3	.	CAISELAGDLEQYF	TGTGCCATCAGTGAGCTAGCGGGAGATCTCGAGCAGTACTTC
.	TRBJ1-3	TRBV6-5	.	CASSSYISGNTIYF	TGTGCCAGCAGTTCCTACATCTCTGGAAACACCATATATTTT
.	TRBJ2-1	TRBV6-2/TRBV6-3	.	CASSYSEAVEQFF	TGTGCCAGCAGTTACTCCGAAGCGGTTGAGCAGTTCTTC
.	TRBJ1-2	TRBV7-6	.	CASSPGRGRHGYTF	TGTGCCAGCAGCCCCGGACGAGGGAGGCATGGCTACACCTTC
TRBD2	TRBJ2-2	TRBV5-4	.	CASSVGTSGSRGELFF	TGTGCCAGCAGCGTCGGGACTAGCGGGAGTCGCGGGGAGCTGTTTTTT
.	TRBJ1-1	TRBV5-1	.	CASSFLMENTEAFF	TGCGCCAGCAGCTTTCTTATGGAAAACACTGAAGCTTTCTTT
.	TRBJ2-2	TRBV11-3	.	CASSRFSVGELFF	TGTGCCAGCAGTAGGTTTAGTGTCGGGGAGCTGTTTTTT
.	TRBJ2-5	TRBV3-1/TRBV3-2	.	CASSQKTQYF	TGTGCCAGCAGCCAAAAGACCCAGTACTTC
.	TRBJ2-7	TRBV3-1/TRBV3-2	.	CASSPGAEYEQYF	TGTGCCAGCAGCCCCGGGGCAGAATACGAGCAGTACTTC
.	TRBJ2-2	TRBV3-1/TRBV3-2	.	CASSQDQTSLTGELFF	TGTGCCAGCAGCCAAGATCAAACTAGCCTAACCGGGGAGCTGTTTTTT
.	TRBJ2-1	TRBV2	.	CASSEEVGSGSYNEQFF	TGTGCCAGCAGTGAAGAGGTTGGAAGCGGATCTTACAATGAGCAGTTCTTC
.	TRBJ1-1	TRBV5-1	.	CASSLGRQEVRPEAFF	TGCGCCAGCAGCTTGGGGAGACAGGAGGTACGCCCTGAAGCTTTCTTT